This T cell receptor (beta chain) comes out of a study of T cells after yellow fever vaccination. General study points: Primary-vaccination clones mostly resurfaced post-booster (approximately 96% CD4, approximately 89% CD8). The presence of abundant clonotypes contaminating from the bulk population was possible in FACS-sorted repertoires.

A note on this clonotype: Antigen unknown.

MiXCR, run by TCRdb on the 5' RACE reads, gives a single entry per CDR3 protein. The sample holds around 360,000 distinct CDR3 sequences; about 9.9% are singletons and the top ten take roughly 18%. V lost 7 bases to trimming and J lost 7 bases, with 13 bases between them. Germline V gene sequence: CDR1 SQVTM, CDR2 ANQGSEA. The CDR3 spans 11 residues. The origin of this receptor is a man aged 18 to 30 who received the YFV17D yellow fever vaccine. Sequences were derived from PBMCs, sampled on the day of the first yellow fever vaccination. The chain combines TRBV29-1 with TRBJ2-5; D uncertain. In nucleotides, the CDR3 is TGCAGCGCGATTAGCTGGGGGACCCAGTACTTC. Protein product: CSAISWGTQYF. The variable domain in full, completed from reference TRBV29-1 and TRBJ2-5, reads SAVISQKPSRDICQRGTSLTIQCQVDSQVTMMFWYRQQPGQSLTLIATANQGSEATYESGFVIDKFPISRPNLTFSTLTVSNMSPEDSSIYLCSAISWGTQYFGPGTRLLVL.